This TCR beta chain was profiled in a study of blood T cell repertoires in COVID-19. Study summary: Whether acute or convalescent, the COVID-19 samples came from the United States, Italy and Spain.

Seattle researchers signed up patients amid active infection and tracked them longitudinally. In the original processing: Amplification of reference gene primers was used by the study to estimate nucleated cell counts. TCRdb's copy holds only in-frame clones and misses some; the assay was immunoSEQ multiplex PCR. V, J and clone size reflect that table, while D and trimming were determined from the DNA. The sample yields around 290,000 clones, 91% seen once. The material sequenced was peripheral blood. This TCR was sampled from a woman aged 25-40 years with COVID-19, enrolled during active disease.

CDR3 in amino acids: CASSRGTGGRETQYF. The DNA for the CDR3 is TGCGCCAGCAGTCGTGGGACAGGGGGCCGGGAGACCCAGTACTTC. This sequence joins TRBV5-1 and TRBJ2-5, with 12 bases that match TRBD1. Germline CDR1 SGHRS, CDR2 YFSETQ. J lost 5 bases, V lost 5 bases, and 7 bases had no gene match. This CDR3 is 15 amino acids long.